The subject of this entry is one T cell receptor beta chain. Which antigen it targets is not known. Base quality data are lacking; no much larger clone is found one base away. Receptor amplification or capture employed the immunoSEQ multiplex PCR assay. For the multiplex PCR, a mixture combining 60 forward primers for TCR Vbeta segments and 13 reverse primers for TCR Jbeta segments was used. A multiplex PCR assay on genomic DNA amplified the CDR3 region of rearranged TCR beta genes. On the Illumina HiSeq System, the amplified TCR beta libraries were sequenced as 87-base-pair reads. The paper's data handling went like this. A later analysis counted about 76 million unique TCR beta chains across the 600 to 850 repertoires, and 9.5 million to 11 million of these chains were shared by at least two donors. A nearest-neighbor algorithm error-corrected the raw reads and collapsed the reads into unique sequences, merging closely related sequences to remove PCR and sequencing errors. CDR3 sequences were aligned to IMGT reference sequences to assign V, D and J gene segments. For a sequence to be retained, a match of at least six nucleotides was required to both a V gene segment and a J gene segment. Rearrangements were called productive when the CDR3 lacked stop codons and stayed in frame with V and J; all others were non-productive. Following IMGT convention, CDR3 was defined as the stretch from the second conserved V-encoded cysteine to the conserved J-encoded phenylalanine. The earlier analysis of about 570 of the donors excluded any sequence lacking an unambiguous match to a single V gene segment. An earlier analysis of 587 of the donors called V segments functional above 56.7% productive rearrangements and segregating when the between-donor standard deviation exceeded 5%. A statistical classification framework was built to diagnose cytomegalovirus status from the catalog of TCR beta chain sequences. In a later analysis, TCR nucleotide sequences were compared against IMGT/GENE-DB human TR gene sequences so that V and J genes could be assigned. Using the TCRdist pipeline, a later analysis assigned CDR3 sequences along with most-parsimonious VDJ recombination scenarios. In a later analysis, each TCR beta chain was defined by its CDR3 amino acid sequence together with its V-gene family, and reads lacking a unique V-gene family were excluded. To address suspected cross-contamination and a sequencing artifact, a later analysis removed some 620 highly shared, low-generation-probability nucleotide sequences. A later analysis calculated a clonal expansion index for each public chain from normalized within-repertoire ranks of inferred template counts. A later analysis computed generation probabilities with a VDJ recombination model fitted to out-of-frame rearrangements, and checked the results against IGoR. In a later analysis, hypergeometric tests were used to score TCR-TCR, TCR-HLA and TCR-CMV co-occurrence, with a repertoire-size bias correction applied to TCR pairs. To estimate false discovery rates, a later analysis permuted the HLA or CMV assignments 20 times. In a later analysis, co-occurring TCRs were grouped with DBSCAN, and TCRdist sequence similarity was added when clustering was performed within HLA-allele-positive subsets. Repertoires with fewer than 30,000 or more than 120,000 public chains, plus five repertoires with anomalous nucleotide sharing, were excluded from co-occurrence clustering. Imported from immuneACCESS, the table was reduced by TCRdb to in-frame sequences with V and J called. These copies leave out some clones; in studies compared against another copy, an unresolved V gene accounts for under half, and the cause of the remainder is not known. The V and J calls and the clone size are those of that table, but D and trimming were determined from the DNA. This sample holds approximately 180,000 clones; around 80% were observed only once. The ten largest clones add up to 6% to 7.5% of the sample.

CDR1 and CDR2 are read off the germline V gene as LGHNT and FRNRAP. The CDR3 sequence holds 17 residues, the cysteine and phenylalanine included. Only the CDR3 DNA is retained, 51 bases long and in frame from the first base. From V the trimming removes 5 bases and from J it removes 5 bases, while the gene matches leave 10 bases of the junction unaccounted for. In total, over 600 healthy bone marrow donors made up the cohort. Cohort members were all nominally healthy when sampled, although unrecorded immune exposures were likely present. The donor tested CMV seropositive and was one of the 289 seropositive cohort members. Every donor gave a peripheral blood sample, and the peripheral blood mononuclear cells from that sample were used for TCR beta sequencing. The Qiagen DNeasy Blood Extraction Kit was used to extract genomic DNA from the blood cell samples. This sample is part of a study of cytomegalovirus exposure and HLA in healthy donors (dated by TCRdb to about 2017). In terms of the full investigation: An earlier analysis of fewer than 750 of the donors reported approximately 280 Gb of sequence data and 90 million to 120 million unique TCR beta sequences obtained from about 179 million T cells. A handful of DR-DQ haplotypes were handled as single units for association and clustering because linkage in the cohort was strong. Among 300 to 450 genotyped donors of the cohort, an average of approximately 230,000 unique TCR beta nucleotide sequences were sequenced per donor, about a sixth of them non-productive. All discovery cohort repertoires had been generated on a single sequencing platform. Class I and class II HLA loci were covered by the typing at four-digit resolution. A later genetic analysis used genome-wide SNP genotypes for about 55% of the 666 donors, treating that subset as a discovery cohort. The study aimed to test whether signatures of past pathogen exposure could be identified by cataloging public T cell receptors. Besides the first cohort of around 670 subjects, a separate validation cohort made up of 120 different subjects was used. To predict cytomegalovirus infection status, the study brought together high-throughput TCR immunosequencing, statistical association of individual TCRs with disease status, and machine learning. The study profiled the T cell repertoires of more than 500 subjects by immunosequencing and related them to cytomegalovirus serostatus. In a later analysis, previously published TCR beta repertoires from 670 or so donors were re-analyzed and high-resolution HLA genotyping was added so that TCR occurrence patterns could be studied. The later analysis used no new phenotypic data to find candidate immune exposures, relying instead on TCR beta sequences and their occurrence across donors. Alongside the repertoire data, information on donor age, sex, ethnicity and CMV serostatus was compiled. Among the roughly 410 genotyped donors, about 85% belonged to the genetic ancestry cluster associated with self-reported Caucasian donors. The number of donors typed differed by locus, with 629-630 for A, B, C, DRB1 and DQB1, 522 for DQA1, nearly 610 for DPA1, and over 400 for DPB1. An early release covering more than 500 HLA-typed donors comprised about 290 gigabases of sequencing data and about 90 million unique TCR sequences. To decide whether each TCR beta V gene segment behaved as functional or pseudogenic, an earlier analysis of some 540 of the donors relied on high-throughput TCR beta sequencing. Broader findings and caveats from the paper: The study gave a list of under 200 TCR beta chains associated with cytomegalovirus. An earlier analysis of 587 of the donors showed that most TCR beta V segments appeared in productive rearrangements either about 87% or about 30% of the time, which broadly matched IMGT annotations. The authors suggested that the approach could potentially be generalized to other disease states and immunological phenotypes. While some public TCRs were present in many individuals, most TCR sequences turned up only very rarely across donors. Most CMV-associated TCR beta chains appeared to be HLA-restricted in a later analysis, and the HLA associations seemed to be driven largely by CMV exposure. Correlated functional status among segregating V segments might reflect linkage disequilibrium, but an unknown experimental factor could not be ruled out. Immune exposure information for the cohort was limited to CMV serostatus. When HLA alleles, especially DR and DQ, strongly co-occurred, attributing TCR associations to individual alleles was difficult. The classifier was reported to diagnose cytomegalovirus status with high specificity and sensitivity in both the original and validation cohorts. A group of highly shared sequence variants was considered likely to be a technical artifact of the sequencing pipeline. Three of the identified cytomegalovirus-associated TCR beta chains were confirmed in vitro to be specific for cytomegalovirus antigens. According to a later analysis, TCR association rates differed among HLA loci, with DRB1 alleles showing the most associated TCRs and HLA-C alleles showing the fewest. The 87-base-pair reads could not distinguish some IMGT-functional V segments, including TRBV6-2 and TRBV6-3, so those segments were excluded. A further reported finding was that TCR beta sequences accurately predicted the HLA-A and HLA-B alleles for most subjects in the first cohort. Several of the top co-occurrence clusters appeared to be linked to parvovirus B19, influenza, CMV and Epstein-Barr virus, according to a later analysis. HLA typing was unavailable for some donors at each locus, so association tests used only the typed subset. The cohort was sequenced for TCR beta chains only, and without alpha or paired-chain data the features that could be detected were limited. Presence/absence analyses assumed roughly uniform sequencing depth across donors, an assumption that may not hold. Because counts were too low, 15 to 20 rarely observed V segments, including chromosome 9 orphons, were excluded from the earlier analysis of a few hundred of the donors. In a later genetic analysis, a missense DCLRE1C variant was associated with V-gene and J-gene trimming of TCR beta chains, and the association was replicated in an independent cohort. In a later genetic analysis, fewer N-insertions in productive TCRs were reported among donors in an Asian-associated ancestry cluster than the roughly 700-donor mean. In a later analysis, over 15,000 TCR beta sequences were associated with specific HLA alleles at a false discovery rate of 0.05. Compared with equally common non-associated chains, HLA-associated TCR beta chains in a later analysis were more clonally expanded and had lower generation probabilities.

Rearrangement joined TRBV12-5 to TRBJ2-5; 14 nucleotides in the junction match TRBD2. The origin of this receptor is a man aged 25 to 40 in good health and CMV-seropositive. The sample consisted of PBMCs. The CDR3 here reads CASGTPTGLAGDETQYF. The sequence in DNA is TGTGCTAGTGGTACCCCTACGGGACTAGCGGGGGATGAGACCCAGTACTTC.